Below, 24 T cell receptor beta chains from the same sample are listed, as sequenced in a study of T cell therapy after organ transplantation. No antigens are known for them. TCRdb's copy holds only in-frame clones and misses some; the assay was immunoSEQ multiplex PCR. The data contain around 19,000 clones, less than 90% of them singletons. The time point was: 20-29 weeks after completion of therapy. Material: CD8+ T cells from blood, obtained after autologous CMV-specific T cell therapy. The receptors derive from a human patient who had received a solid organ transplant and had CMV disease. Among the T cells, some may be from the graft donor.

This clone showed up just a few times. The chain employs TRBV13 and TRBJ2-7, with D unclear. The CDR3 sequence is 14 residues long. Looked up from germline, CDR1 is PRHDT and CDR2 is FYEKMQ (reference sequence). The V and J ends lost 3 bases and 1 base respectively, with 10 bases between them. The CDR3 protein is CASSFRPRSYEQYF. CDR3 sequence (DNA): TGTGCCAGCAGCTTTCGTCCGAGGTCCTACGAGCAGTACTTC. The variable domain in full, with the rest retrieved from reference TRBV13 and TRBJ2-7, is AAGVIQSPRHLIKEKRETATLKCYPIPRHDTVYWYQQGPGQDPQFLISFYEKMQSDKGSIPDRFSAQQFSDYHSELNMSSLELGDSALYFCASSFRPRSYEQYFGPGTRLTVT.

The chain uses TRBV27 and TRBJ2-1; 11 nucleotides align to TRBD2. CDR3 length: 13 residues. Trimming cost V 8 bases and J 5 bases; bases outside gene matches: 2. From germline, CDR1 is MNHEY and CDR2 SMNVEV (reference sequence). DNA for the CDR3: TGTGCCAGCGGGACTAGCGGACACAATGAGCAGTTCTTC. It codes for CASGTSGHNEQFF.

The V call is TRBV7-9, the J call TRBJ2-7; 13 bases are a match to TRBD2. This CDR3 comprises 18 residues. V lost 6 bases and J lost 5; bases outside the gene matches: 16. The germline V gene has CDR1 SEHNR and CDR2 FQNEAQ (reference sequence). DNA for the CDR3: TGTGCCAGCAGTCGCCCGCCCGGGACTAGCGGGACTGGGCACGAGCAGTACTTC. Its translation is CASSRPPGTSGTGHEQYF. The full variable domain, rest sourced from reference TRBV7-9 and TRBJ2-7, is DTGVSQNPRHKITKRGQNVTFRCDPISEHNRLYWYRQTLGQGPEFLTYFQNEAQLEKSRLLSDRFSAERPKGSFSTLEIQRTEQGDSAMYLCASSRPPGTSGTGHEQYFGPGTRLTVT.

The chain links TRBV27 to TRBJ1-5, with D possibly being TRBD1 (6 bases). The length of the CDR3 is 15 residues. V gave up 6 bases and J gave up 1 base, with 13 bases separating them. Germline-derived CDR1 and CDR2 are MNHEY and SMNVEV (reference sequence). The CDR3 DNA is TGTGCCAGCAGCCTTAGGGGGGCGAGCAATCAGCCCCAGCATTTT. Protein sequence: CASSLRGASNQPQHF.

This clone was picked up a small number of times. The gene calls are TRBV6-4 and TRBJ2-3, with a weak D call TRBD2 (6 bases). The germline V gene has CDR1 MRHNA and CDR2 SNTAGT. V was cut by 2 bases and J by 2 bases, with 8 bases left in between. This CDR3 contains 14 residues. This CDR3 reads CASSDRDFTDTQYF. The DNA of the CDR3 is TGTGCCAGCAGTGACCGGGACTTCACAGATACGCAGTATTTT.

V and J are TRBV11-2 and TRBJ2-5; no reliable D call. CDR3 length: 14 amino acids. The germline CDR1 and CDR2 sequences are SGHAT and FQNNGV. Deletions cut 1 base from V and 2 bases from J, with 8 bases between. The CDR3 sequence is CASSLADIQETQYF. In DNA, the CDR3 is TGTGCCAGCAGCTTAGCCGACATACAAGAGACCCAGTACTTC.

This chain links TRBV7-9 with TRBJ2-1, with a tentative D call TRBD1 (5 bases). This CDR3 region has 14 residues. Germline CDR1 and CDR2: SEHNR and FQNEAQ (reference sequence). V lost 4 bases, J lost 0 bases, and 7 bases lay in between. The CDR3 sequence is CASSSRDSYNEQFF. DNA of the CDR3: TGTGCCAGCAGCTCCAGGGACTCCTACAATGAGCAGTTCTTC.

This chain connects TRBV6-6 to TRBJ2-7; TRBD1 agrees at 8 bases. This CDR3 has 13 residues. V lost 2 bases to trimming and J lost 3 bases; unmatched junction nucleotides: 0. Germline CDR1 and CDR2: MNHNY and SVGAGI (reference sequence). Here the CDR3 reads CASSYDRGYEQYF. CDR3 DNA: TGTGCCAGCAGTTACGACAGGGGCTACGAGCAGTACTTC.

The chain uses TRBV5-5 and TRBJ1-2; maybe TRBD1 (5 bases). The V gene's germline CDR1 is SGHKS and CDR2 YYEKEE (reference sequence). V was trimmed by 4 bases and J by 4 bases, leaving 11 bases between them. The CDR3 is 13 amino acids. CDR3 bases: TGTGCCAGCAGCCCTTCCGGGACCTATGGCTACACCTTC. Its protein product is CASSPSGTYGYTF.

For the CDR3, the DNA is TGTGCCAGCAGCCCCGGGACAGGGGCCTACGAGCAGTACTTC. Translating it yields CASSPGTGAYEQYF. V usage is TRBV7-8 and J usage is TRBJ2-7, with TRBD1 matching 10 bases. The CDR3 has 14 residues. Germline V gives CDR1 SGHVS, CDR2 FQNEAQ. The trim removed 5 bases at V and 2 bases at J, leaving 3 bases unmatched. The variable domain in full, completed from reference TRBV7-8 and TRBJ2-7, reads GAGVSQSPRYKVAKRGQDVALRCDPISGHVSLFWYQQALGQGPEFLTYFQNEAQLDKSGLPSDRFFAERPEGSVSTLKIQRTQQEDSAVYLCASSPGTGAYEQYFGPGTRLTVT.

This chain uses TRBV6-1 with TRBJ2-1, with 10 nucleotides matching TRBD1. Germline V gives CDR1 MNHNS, CDR2 SASEGT. J gave up 3 bases and V 2 bases, and 10 bases lay outside the gene matches. The CDR3 is 18 residues long. CDR3 sequence (DNA): TGTGCCAGCAGTGAAAGGGCGACAGGGGGCGATTTCTACAATGAGCAGTTCTTC. It encodes CASSERATGGDFYNEQFF.

This clone was counted only a few times. The genes are TRBV5-1 and TRBJ2-7, with 14 bases that match TRBD2. Germline values: CDR1 SGHRS, CDR2 YFSETQ. This CDR3 has 18 amino acids. V trimming: 4 bases; J trimming: 4 bases; junction bases outside the gene matches: 13. CDR3 sequence: CASSLGLAGAPILYEQYF. CDR3 in DNA: TGCGCCAGCAGCCTGGGACTAGCGGGAGCCCCGATCTTATACGAGCAGTACTTC.

The chain recombines TRBV6-1 with TRBJ2-3; tentatively, D is TRBD2 (5 bases). The germline V gene has CDR1 MNHNS and CDR2 SASEGT. The CDR3 has 15 amino acids. V shed 4 bases and J shed 2 bases, with 13 bases lying between them. CDR3 sequence (DNA): TGTGCCAGCAGTGTCTTAGCCGGGGTCACAGATACGCAGTATTTT. This translates into CASSVLAGVTDTQYF.

This chain uses TRBV7-9 with TRBJ2-5, with D possibly TRBD1 on 5 matching bases. The germline V gene encodes CDR1 SEHNR and CDR2 FQNEAQ (reference sequence). The CDR3 length is 13 residues. Trimming cost V 4 bases and J 2 bases, with 8 bases left between them. The CDR3 DNA reads TGTGCCAGCAGCTCAGACAGACAAGAGACCCAGTACTTC. Protein sequence: CASSSDRQETQYF.

V is TRBV10-3 and J is TRBJ2-7, with 11 bases matching TRBD2. The CDR3 contains 14 residues. Germline assignment: CDR1 ENHRY and CDR2 SYGVKD. The ends lost 8 bases at V and 4 bases at J; junction bases unmatched: 7. Written as DNA, the CDR3 is TGTGCCATCGGCGGTAGCGGGAGGGTTTACGAGCAGTACTTC. It is translated as CAIGGSGRVYEQYF.

The CDR3 region is CASSYKFAGADTEAFF. CDR3 DNA sequence: TGTGCCAGCAGTTATAAGTTTGCGGGGGCGGACACTGAAGCTTTCTTT. The V gene is TRBV6-5, the J gene TRBJ1-1, with D tentatively TRBD1 (6 bases). CDR1 is MNHEY, CDR2 SVGAGI, per germline. Between the trimmed V and J ends, which lost 3 bases and 3 bases, there was a span of 17 bases. This CDR3 comprises 16 residues.

Only a few counts were recorded for this clone. V and J are TRBV4-3 and TRBJ1-3; D unclear. The CDR3 is 15 residues long. Germline assignment: CDR1 LGHNA and CDR2 YSLEER. V was trimmed by 1 base and J by 3 bases, leaving 10 bases between them. CDR3 sequence reads: CASSQGADGGNTIYF. CDR3 nucleotide sequence: TGCGCCAGCAGCCAAGGCGCAGACGGTGGAAACACCATATATTTT.

This clone occurred a few times. This chain uses TRBV5-6 with TRBJ2-5; 10 bases line up with TRBD2. In germline, CDR1 is SGHDT, CDR2 YYEEEE. There are 15 residues in the CDR3. J was trimmed by 5 bases and V by 0 bases; bases with no gene match: 4. CDR3 coding DNA: TGTGCCAGCAGCTTGGTAGCGGGGGGCGGGGAGACCCAGTACTTC. Protein sequence: CASSLVAGGGETQYF.

The chain carries TRBV14 and TRBJ2-7; unclear D gene. Looked up from germline, CDR1 is SGHDN and CDR2 is FVKESK. V was cut by 1 base and J by 4 bases, with 5 bases left in between. The CDR3 loop spans 12 amino acids. The CDR3 reads CASSQVRYEQYF. CDR3 in DNA: TGTGCCAGCAGCCAAGTAAGATACGAGCAGTACTTC.

The chain employs TRBV5-6 and TRBJ1-1; D not resolved. CDR3 length equals 13 residues. The germline gives CDR1 SGHDT, CDR2 YYEEEE. Trimming removed 2 bases from V and 1 base from J, with 6 bases in between. CDR3 residues: CASSFGANTEAFF. The DNA for the CDR3 is TGTGCCAGCAGCTTTGGCGCGAACACTGAAGCTTTCTTT.

The chain has TRBV6-1 and TRBJ2-4; tentative D call: TRBD1 (6 bases). The V end lost 6 bases, the J end lost 2 bases, and 17 bases lay between the germline ends. In germline, CDR1 is MNHNS, CDR2 SASEGT. This CDR3 is built from 16 residues. The CDR3 sequence is CASREQGMGTKNIQYF. CDR3 DNA: TGTGCCAGCAGGGAACAGGGAATGGGAACCAAAAACATTCAGTACTTC.

In this sample, this clone turned up a few times. The chain carries TRBV15 and TRBJ2-3; a weak D match, TRBD2 (6 bases). V was pared by 1 base and J by 5 bases, with 13 bases between. This CDR3 has 15 residues. In germline, CDR1 is LNHNV, CDR2 YYDKDF (reference sequence). The CDR3 spells CATSRGAREVDTQYF. The CDR3 DNA follows: TGTGCCACCAGCAGAGGGGCCAGGGAGGTAGATACGCAGTATTTT.

The rearrangement links TRBV19 to TRBJ2-7, with 10 nucleotides matching TRBD1. After removal of 5 bases from V and 5 bases from J, the junction contained 9 bases not matched to a gene. Looked up from germline, CDR1 is LNHDA and CDR2 is SQIVND (reference sequence). The CDR3 sequence is 15 residues long. The DNA of the CDR3 is TGTGCCAGTAGTTTCTCGGGACAGGGGTTGGACGAGCAGTACTTC. Its protein is CASSFSGQGLDEQYF.

The V gene is TRBV11-3, the J gene TRBJ2-1, with D possibly matching TRBD1 (5 bases). Trimming shortened V by 3 bases and J by 2 bases, and 8 bases separated the two germline ends. From germline, CDR1 is SGHNT and CDR2 YENEEA. The CDR3 has 14 amino acids. This CDR3 reads CASSLSGTYNEQFF. The CDR3 nucleotides are TGTGCCAGCAGCTTGTCAGGGACCTACAATGAGCAGTTCTTC.